The 4 T cell receptor beta chains below were found in one sample sequenced in a study of naive and memory T cell subsets (dated by TCRdb to about 2017). The method was UMI-ligation and nested PCR. The listed sequencing device is Illumina MiSeq. An equimolar mix of two oligonucleotides covering both TRBC1 and TRBC2 was used as the beta constant-region primer. The raw public data were reprocessed by TCRdb itself: fastp quality trimming at Q25, MiXCR clonotype calling, in-frame beta chains only. Duplicate CDR3 protein sequences are folded into a single record with the most common DNA and genes. Present in this sample are 130,000 to 150,000 distinct CDR3 sequences, approximately 17% of which were seen just once. The ten largest clonotypes hold about 0.14% of the sample. The specimen sequenced was naive CD4+ T cells from blood. What the cell subset or site label conveys for this sample: naive T cells, CD45RA high CD27+. The receptor set was obtained from a human donor in good health.

In its sample, this clonotype was seen a few times. The chain links TRBV30 to TRBJ1-6; possibly TRBD1 for D (5 bases). CDR3 size: 13 residues. Germline V lookup: CDR1 GTSNPN, CDR2 SVGIG (reference sequence). Trimming removed 4 bases from V and 7 bases from J, with 11 bases in between. The CDR3 is CAWTEQGNSPLHF. CDR3 DNA sequence: TGTGCCTGGACGGAGCAGGGCAATTCACCCCTCCACTTT.

This sequence joins TRBV28 and TRBJ2-7; weak D call: TRBD2 (5 bases). Looked up from germline, CDR1 is MDHEN and CDR2 is SYDVKM. The CDR3 is made up of 11 amino acids. Trimming took 8 bases from V and 4 from J, leaving 9 bases between them. The CDR3 sequence is CASDSDYEQYF. In nucleotides, the CDR3 is TGTGCCAGCGATAGCGATTACGAGCAGTACTTC. Filled out from reference TRBV28 and TRBJ2-7, the complete variable domain reads DVKVTQSSRYLVKRTGEKVFLECVQDMDHENMFWYRQDPGLGLRLIYFSYDVKMKEKGDIPEGYSVSREKKERFSLILESASTNQTSMYLCASDSDYEQYFGPGTRLTVT.

The V and J genes are TRBV5-6 and TRBJ2-7, with TRBD1 as a possible D gene (5 bases). The V gene lost 0 bases and the J gene lost 2 bases, with 12 bases spanning the gap. In germline, CDR1 is SGHDT, CDR2 YYEEEE. This CDR3 comprises 15 residues. CDR3 sequence: CASSLGGAGAYEQYF. DNA of the CDR3: TGTGCCAGCAGCTTGGGTGGGGCTGGGGCCTACGAGCAGTACTTC.

The V gene is TRBV28, the J gene TRBJ1-5; unclear D gene. The V end lost 6 bases, the J end lost 2 bases, and 23 bases lay between the germline ends. From germline, CDR1 is MDHEN and CDR2 SYDVKM. This CDR3 is 18 amino acids long. The CDR3 region is CASRTPGLGVTGNQPQHF. For the CDR3, the DNA is TGTGCCAGCAGAACTCCCGGACTTGGGGTGACTGGCAATCAGCCCCAGCATTTT.